The present TCR beta chain was sequenced within a study of blood T cell repertoires in COVID-19. Study in general: Nucleic acid was either cDNA or gDNA, and it came from T cells, B-cell-depleted T cells, or PBMCs.

The CDR3 extends over 16 amino acids. Germline trimming cut 2 bases from V and 8 bases from J; bases unmatched to any gene: 12. The germline gives CDR1 LGHNA, CDR2 YNFKEQ. The table came from immunoSEQ multiplex PCR; TCRdb's copy has only in-frame clones and leaves some out. The sample has approximately 84,000 clones, almost 80% seen once. This sequence joins TRBV4-2 and TRBJ2-1; TRBD2 aligns across 7 bases. The TCR was taken from a human donor in a cohort sampled during active COVID-19. The sequenced sample was peripheral blood. CDR3 sequence (DNA): TGTGCCAGCAGCCAAAGGGCGGGAGTTAATGGTGATGAGCAGTTCTTC. It codes for CASSQRAGVNGDEQFF.